This entry features one T cell receptor (beta chain) sequence. No antigen is known for it. This record comes from a study of T cells in Graves' hyperthyroidism and ophthalmopathy. Amplified TCR beta CDR3 regions came from RNA transcripts. TCR CDR3 regions were first amplified by RT-PCR with HTBI primers. One entry per CDR3 protein, called by TCRdb with MiXCR from the multiplex PCR reads. This sample yields roughly 500,000 distinct CDR3 sequences, of which 40% to 50% are seen a single time; about two fifths belongs to the top ten. This CDR3 has 16 residues. V was trimmed by 1 base and J by 5 bases, leaving 15 bases between them. Germline V CDR1 and CDR2: DFQATT, SNEGSKA (reference sequence). Study-wide findings and caveats: Using 13 V-J features, a model discriminated ophthalmopathy from stable hyperthyroidism.

Diagnoses rested on clinical symptoms, serum thyroxine and TRAb, thyroid ultrasound and orbital computed tomography. Sequencing was carried out using peripheral blood or thyroid tissue (not recorded which). The TCR sequence derives from an adult woman with Graves' disease, either hyperthyroidism or ophthalmopathy (not recorded which). V is TRBV20-1 and J is TRBJ1-6, with D perhaps TRBD1 (5 bases). The CDR3 coding sequence is TGCAGTGCTAGAGGGACACGCTCCTCGAATAATTCACCCCTCCACTTT. The encoded protein is CSARGTRSSNNSPLHF.